The 14 T cell receptor beta chains listed next were all sequenced from one sample in a study of CD4 and CD8 cells across lung adenocarcinoma regions. MiXCR, applied by TCRdb to the PCR reads, yields one record per CDR3 protein. In the table there are around 5,500 distinct CDR3 sequences, about 53% of which are singletons. The specimen sequenced was CD4+ T cells from the margin of a lung tumor. These receptors originate from a male donor with lung adenocarcinoma. The CD4 and CD8 labels of this study may be unreliable.

V is TRBV27 and J is TRBJ2-1; 11 bases fit TRBD2. This CDR3 is built from 15 residues. Per the germline V gene, CDR1 is MNHEY and CDR2 is SMNVEV (reference sequence). The ends lost 6 bases at V and 3 bases at J; junction bases unmatched: 4. CDR3 loop: CASRDGTSGYNEQFF. For the CDR3, the DNA is TGTGCCAGCAGGGACGGGACTAGCGGCTACAATGAGCAGTTCTTC.

This clonotype showed up just once. Germline is not matched at one junction end, which may reflect a read error. The V and J genes are TRBV7-7 and TRBJ2-1; no definite D call. This CDR3 has 13 residues. In germline, CDR1 is SSHAT, CDR2 FNYEAQ (reference sequence). CDR3 DNA: TGTGCTAGCAGCTTAAGGGAATTGGGTGAGCAGTTCTTC. This translates into CASSLRELGEQFF.

V and J are TRBV6-5 and TRBJ2-1, with TRBD2 identical over 10 bases. The CDR3 contains 17 residues. J was trimmed by 5 bases and V by 2 bases; bases with no gene match: 9. Germline V CDR1 and CDR2: MNHEY, SVGAGI. CDR3 coding DNA: TGTGCCAGCAGTTACGGCAGCGGGAGGGCCGGGAACAATGAGCAGTTCTTC. Translation gives CASSYGSGRAGNNEQFF.

The genes are TRBV10-1 and TRBJ2-4; TRBD1 or TRBD2 may be the D gene (5 bases each). Germline CDR1 reads WNHNN; CDR2 reads SYGVQD (reference sequence). The CDR3 has 16 amino acids. The CDR3 region is CASGVGALGAKNTQYF. Here the CDR3 DNA reads TGCGCGAGCGGCGTCGGGGCGCTGGGAGCCAAAAATACTCAGTACTTC.

The chain joins TRBV27 to TRBJ2-1; 7 positions agree with TRBD1. Germline CDR1 reads MNHEY; CDR2 reads SMNVEV (reference sequence). V shed 5 bases and J 5 bases; nucleotides not matched to a gene: 3. The CDR3 loop spans 13 amino acids. This CDR3 is CASSPGTDNEQFF. CDR3 DNA: TGTGCCAGCAGTCCCGGGACAGACAATGAGCAGTTCTTC.

J is TRBJ2-5 and V is TRBV3-1; D is perhaps TRBD1 or TRBD2 (6 bases each). The CDR3 contains 17 residues. CDR1 is LGHDT, CDR2 YNNKEL, per germline (reference sequence). Deletions cut 2 bases from V and 5 bases from J, with 21 bases between. The CDR3 loop reads CASSQKSPGEVWETQYF. CDR3 coding DNA: TGTGCCAGCAGCCAAAAAAGTCCAGGGGAGGTTTGGGAGACCCAGTACTTC.

By share, this clonotype counts as medium-sized. The chain combines TRBV6-4 with TRBJ2-1, with 10 positions matching TRBD2. This CDR3 comprises 15 residues. Germline V gives CDR1 MRHNA, CDR2 SNTAGT. V lost 6 bases to trimming and J lost 7 bases; unmatched junction nucleotides: 9. Written as DNA, the CDR3 is TGTGCCAGCAGCCGTTCAGCGGGAGGGCAGAATGAGCAGTTCTTC. Translation: CASSRSAGGQNEQFF.

Note on this clonotype: Relative to the germline gene, one junction end is altered; a read error may explain this. The chain has TRBV6-1 and TRBJ2-1; TRBD2 aligns across 9 bases. The CDR3 contains 13 residues. Germline V gene sequence: CDR1 MNHNS, CDR2 SASEGT. The CDR3 DNA reads as TGTGCCAGCACGGCGGGAGGGTATACTGAGCAGTATTTC. This sequence encodes CASTAGGYTEQYF.

By share, this clonotype ranks as medium-sized. The J gene is TRBJ1-2, the V gene TRBV27; D is perhaps TRBD1 (5 bases). V lost 3 bases and J lost 2, with 7 bases in between. The CDR3 spans 13 residues. The germline CDR1 and CDR2 sequences are MNHEY and SMNVEV (reference sequence). CDR3 DNA: TGTGCCAGCAGTTTTGGGGACAACTATGGCTACACCTTC. Its translation: CASSFGDNYGYTF.

This clonotype is labeled as medium-sized (0.01 to 0.1%). The V call is TRBV4-1, the J call TRBJ2-1; D perhaps matches TRBD1 (5 bases). Trimming pared 6 bases from V and 5 bases from J, leaving 17 bases between. The CDR3 is 15 amino acids. Germline V gene sequence: CDR1 MGHRA, CDR2 YSYEKL. The chain's CDR3 is CASRLRLGANNEQFF. CDR3 sequence (DNA): TGCGCCAGCAGACTTCGTCTAGGGGCCAACAATGAGCAGTTCTTC.

The genes are TRBV4-1 and TRBJ2-1, with 7 bases lining up with TRBD2. The CDR3 covers 17 residues. The V segment lost 4 bases and the J segment 2 bases; nucleotides outside the gene matches: 11. CDR1 and CDR2 (germline): MGHRA, YSYEKL. In DNA form, the CDR3 reads TGCGCCAGCAGCCCAGTCCTTGGGGGGGTAGCCTACAATGAGCAGTTCTTC. Translation gives CASSPVLGGVAYNEQFF.

As to this clonotype: At one end the junction does not follow the germline gene, possibly because of a read error. The chain carries TRBV5-1 and TRBJ2-5, with 8 nucleotides matching TRBD1. The V gene's germline CDR1 is SGHRS and CDR2 YFSETQ. The CDR3 covers 15 residues. As DNA, the CDR3 is TGCGGCAGGGGGCTCGGGGGCGGTGGCCAAGATACCCAGTACTTC. It yields the protein CGRGLGGGGQDTQYF.

The chain employs TRBV11-3 and TRBJ2-1, with 9 nucleotides matching TRBD2. Per germline, CDR1 SGHNT and CDR2 YENEEA. The CDR3 totals 16 residues. Unmatched junction bases numbered 8, after V lost 1 base and J lost 7 bases. The CDR3 reads CASSLGDSGSSNEQFF. The CDR3 bases are TGTGCCAGCAGCTTAGGTGATAGCGGGAGTTCGAATGAGCAGTTCTTC.

The chain combines TRBV4-1 with TRBJ2-1; 8 positions agree with TRBD2. The CDR3 covers 15 residues. V lost 2 bases and J lost 6; bases outside the gene matches: 6. In germline, CDR1 is MGHRA, CDR2 YSYEKL. CDR3 nucleotides: TGCGCCAGCAGCCAACAAGCGGGAGTGGGCAATGAGCAGTTCTTC. Its protein product is CASSQQAGVGNEQFF.